The present entry profiles one T cell receptor beta chain with its context. Different DNA sequences within this sample yield the same CDR3. The CDR3 extends over 13 amino acids. Germline V gives CDR1 SGHTA, CDR2 FQGTGA. The V gene lost 4 bases and the J gene lost 7 bases, with 12 bases spanning the gap. Libraries were prepared by immunoSEQ multiplex PCR; TCRdb keeps only in-frame clonotypes and omits some of them. The sample consists of over 85,000 clones, approximately 90% of them appearing once. The sample comes from a study of blood T cell repertoires in COVID-19. Study at large: Material from acute and convalescent COVID-19 was sourced from the United States, Italy and Spain. T cells, B-cell-depleted T cells, or PBMCs supplied cDNA or gDNA.

The clonotype was recovered from a man in his 70s with acute or convalescent COVID-19. What was sequenced was peripheral blood. The V and J genes are TRBV7-3 and TRBJ2-3; the D gene is possibly TRBD1 (5 bases). The CDR3 coding sequence is TGTGCCAGCAGCTCCCTCCAGGGAAATACGCAGTATTTT. Its translation: CASSSLQGNTQYF.